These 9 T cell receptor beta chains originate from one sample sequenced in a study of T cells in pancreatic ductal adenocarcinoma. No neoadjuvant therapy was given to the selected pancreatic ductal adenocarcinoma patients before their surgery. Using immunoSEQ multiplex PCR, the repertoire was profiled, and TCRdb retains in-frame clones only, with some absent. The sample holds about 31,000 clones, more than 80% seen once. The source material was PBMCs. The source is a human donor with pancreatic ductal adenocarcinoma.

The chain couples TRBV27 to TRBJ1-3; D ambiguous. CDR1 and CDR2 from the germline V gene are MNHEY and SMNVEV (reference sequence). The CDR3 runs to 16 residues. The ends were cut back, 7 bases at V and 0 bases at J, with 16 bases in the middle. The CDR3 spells CASTLVGNHSGNTIYF. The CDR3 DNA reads TGTGCCAGCACCCTTGTCGGGAATCACTCTGGAAACACCATATATTTT.

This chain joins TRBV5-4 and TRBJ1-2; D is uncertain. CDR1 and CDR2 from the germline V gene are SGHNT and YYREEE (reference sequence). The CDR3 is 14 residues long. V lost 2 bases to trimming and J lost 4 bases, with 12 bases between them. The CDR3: CASSFGRNFYGYTF. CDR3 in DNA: TGTGCCAGCAGCTTTGGGCGGAACTTCTATGGCTACACCTTC.

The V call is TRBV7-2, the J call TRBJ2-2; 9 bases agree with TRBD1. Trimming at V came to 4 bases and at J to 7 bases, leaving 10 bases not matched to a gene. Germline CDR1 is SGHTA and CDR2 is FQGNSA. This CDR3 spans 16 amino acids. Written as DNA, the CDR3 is TGTGCCAGCAGCTCGCGCCGACAGGGGGTTGACGGGGAGCTGTTTTTT. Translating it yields CASSSRRQGVDGELFF. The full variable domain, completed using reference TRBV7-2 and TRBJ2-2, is GAGVSQSPSNKVTEKGKDVELRCDPISGHTALYWYRQSLGQGLEFLIYFQGNSAPDKSGLPSDRFSAERTGGSVSTLTIQRTQQEDSAVYLCASSSRRQGVDGELFFGEGSRLTVL.

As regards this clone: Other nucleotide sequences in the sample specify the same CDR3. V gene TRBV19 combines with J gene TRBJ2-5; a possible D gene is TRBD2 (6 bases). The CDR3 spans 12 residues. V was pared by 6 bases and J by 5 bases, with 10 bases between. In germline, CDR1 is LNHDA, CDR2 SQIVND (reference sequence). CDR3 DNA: TGTGCCAGTAGACAAGCGGGCGAGACCCAGTACTTC. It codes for CASRQAGETQYF.

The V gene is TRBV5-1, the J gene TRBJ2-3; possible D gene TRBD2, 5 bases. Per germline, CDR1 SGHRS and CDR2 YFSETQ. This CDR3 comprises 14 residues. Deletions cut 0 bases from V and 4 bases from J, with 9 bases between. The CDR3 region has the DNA TGCGCCAGCAGCTTGGGGGGAGTCCCAGATACGCAGTATTTT. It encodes CASSLGGVPDTQYF.

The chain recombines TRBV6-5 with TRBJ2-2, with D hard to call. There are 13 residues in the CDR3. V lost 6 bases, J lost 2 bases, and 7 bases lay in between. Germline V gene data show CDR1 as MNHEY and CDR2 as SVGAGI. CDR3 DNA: TGTGCCAGCAGGGACGTTAACACCGGGGAGCTGTTTTTT. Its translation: CASRDVNTGELFF.

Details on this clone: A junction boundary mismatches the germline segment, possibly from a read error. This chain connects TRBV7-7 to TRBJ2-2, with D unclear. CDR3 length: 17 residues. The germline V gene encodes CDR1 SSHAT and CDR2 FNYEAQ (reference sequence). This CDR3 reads CASSLVISRPNTGELFF. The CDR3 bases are TGTGCTAGCAGCTTAGTTATCAGCAGACCGAACACCGGGGAGCTGTTTTTT.

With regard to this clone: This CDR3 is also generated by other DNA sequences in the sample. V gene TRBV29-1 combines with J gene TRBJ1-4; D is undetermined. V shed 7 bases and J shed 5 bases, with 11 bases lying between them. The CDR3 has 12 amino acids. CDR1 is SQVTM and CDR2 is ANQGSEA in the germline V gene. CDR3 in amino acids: CSAGVGNEKLFF. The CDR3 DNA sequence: TGCAGCGCCGGGGTAGGGAATGAAAAACTGTTTTTT.

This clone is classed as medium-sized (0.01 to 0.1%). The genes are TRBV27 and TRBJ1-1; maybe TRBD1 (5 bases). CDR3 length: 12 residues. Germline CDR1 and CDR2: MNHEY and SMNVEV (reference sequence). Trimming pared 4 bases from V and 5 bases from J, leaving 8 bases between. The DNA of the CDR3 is TGTGCCAGCAGTTCGGGGGGGACTGAAGCTTTCTTT. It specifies CASSSGGTEAFF.